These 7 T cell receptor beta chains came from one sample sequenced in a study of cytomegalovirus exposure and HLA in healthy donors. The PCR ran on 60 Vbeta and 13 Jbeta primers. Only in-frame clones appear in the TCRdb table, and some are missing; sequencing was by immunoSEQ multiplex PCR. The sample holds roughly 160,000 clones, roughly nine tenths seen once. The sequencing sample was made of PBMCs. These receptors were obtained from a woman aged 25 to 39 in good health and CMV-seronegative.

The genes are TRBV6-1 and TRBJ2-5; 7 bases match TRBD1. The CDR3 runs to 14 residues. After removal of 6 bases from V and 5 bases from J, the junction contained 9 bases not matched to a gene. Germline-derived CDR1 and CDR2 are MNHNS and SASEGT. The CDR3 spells CASRHDRVRETQYF. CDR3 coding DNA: TGTGCCAGCAGACACGACAGGGTTCGGGAGACCCAGTACTTC.

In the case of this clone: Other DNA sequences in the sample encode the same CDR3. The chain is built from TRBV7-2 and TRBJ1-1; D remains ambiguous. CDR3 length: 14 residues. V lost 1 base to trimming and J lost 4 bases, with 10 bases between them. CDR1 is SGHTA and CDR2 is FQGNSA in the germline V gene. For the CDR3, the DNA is TGTGCCAGCAGCTTAGTGGGAGGAGGCACTGAAGCTTTCTTT. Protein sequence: CASSLVGGGTEAFF.

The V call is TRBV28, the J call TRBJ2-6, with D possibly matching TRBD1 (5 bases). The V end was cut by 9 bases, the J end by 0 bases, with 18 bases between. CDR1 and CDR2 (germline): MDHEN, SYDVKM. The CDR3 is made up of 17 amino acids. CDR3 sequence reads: CASQTAFSLSGANVLTF. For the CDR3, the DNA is TGTGCCAGTCAGACAGCATTTTCACTCTCTGGGGCCAACGTCCTGACTTTC.

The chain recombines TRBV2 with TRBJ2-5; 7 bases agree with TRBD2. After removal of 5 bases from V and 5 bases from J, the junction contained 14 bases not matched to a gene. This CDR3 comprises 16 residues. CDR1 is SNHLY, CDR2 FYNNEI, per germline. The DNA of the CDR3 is TGTGCCAGCAGTCGACGACTAGCACGGATTCGGGAGACCCAGTACTTC. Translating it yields CASSRRLARIRETQYF.

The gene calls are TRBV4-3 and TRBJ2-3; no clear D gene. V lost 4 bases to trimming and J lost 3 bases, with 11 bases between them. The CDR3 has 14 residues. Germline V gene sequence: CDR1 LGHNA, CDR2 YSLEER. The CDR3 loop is CASSLGDSTDTQYF. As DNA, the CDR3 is TGCGCCAGCAGCCTCGGAGACTCAACAGATACGCAGTATTTT.

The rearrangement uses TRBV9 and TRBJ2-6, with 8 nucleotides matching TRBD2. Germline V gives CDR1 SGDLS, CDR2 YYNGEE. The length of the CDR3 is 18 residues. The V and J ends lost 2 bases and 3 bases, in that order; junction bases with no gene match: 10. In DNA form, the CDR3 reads TGTGCCAGCAGCGTCCCGGCGGGGGGCACGTTTGGGGCCAACGTCCTGACTTTC. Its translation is CASSVPAGGTFGANVLTF.

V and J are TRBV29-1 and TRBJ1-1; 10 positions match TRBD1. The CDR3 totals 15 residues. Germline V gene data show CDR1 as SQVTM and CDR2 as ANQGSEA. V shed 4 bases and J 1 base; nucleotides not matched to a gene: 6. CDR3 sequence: CSVAVTGGWNTEAFF. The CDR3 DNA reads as TGCAGCGTTGCCGTGACAGGGGGCTGGAACACTGAAGCTTTCTTT.